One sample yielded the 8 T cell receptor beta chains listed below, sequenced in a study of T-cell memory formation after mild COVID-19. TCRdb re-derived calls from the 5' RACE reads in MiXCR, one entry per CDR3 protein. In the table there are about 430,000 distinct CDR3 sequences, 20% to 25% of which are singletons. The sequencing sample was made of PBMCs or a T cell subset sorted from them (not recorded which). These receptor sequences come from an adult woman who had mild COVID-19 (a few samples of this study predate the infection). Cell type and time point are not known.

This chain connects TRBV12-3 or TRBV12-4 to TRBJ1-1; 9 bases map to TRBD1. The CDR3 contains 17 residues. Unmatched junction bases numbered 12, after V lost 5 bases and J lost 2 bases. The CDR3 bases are TGTGCCAGCAGTGCGCGCACAGGGGGCGCGGGAAACACTGAAGCTTTCTTT. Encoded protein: CASSARTGGAGNTEAFF.

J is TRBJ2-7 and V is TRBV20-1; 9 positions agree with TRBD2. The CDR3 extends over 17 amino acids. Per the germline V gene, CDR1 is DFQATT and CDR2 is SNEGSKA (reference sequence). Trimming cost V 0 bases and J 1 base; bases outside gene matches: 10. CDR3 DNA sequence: TGCAGTGCTAGAGATCGTCTAGCGGGGCAACATTCCTACGAGCAGTACTTC. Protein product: CSARDRLAGQHSYEQYF.

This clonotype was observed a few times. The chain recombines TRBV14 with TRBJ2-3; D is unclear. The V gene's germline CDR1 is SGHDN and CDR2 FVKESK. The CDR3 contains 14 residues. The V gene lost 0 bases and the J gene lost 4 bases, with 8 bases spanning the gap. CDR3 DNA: TGTGCCAGCAGCCAAGATTTTTCCGCAGATACGCAGTATTTT. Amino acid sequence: CASSQDFSADTQYF.

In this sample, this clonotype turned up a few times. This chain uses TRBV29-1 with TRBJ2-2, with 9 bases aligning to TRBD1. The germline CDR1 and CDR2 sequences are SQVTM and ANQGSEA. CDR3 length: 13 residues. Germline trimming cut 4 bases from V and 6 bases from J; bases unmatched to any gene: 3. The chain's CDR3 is CSVGTGGPGELFF. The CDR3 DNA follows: TGCAGCGTTGGTACAGGGGGCCCCGGGGAGCTGTTTTTT.

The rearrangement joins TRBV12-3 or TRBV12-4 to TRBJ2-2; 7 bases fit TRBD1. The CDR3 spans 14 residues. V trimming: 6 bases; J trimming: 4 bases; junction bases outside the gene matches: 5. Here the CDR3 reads CASRPGQTTGELFF. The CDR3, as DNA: TGTGCCAGCAGACCGGGACAGACCACCGGGGAGCTGTTTTTT.

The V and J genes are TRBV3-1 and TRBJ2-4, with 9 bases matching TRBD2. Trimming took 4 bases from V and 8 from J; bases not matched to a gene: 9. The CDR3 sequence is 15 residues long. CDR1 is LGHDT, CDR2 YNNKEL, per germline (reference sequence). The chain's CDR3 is CASSPPSGRWDIQYF. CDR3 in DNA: TGTGCCAGCAGCCCCCCCAGCGGGAGGTGGGACATTCAGTACTTC.

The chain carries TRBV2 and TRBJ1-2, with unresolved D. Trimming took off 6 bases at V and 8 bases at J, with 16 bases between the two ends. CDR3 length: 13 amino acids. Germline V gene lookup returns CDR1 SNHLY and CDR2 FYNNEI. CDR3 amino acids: CASRERATGGYTF. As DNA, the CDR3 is TGTGCCAGCAGGGAGAGGGCGACTGGGGGCTACACCTTC.

The CDR3: CASRTGTGGTDTQYF. CDR3 nucleotides: TGTGCCAGCAGGACCGGGACAGGGGGCACAGATACGCAGTATTTT. The rearrangement links TRBV6-1 to TRBJ2-3, with TRBD1 matching 10 bases. Germline loops: CDR1 MNHNS, CDR2 SASEGT. The CDR3 is made up of 15 amino acids. V trimming: 6 bases; J trimming: 1 base; junction bases outside the gene matches: 4.